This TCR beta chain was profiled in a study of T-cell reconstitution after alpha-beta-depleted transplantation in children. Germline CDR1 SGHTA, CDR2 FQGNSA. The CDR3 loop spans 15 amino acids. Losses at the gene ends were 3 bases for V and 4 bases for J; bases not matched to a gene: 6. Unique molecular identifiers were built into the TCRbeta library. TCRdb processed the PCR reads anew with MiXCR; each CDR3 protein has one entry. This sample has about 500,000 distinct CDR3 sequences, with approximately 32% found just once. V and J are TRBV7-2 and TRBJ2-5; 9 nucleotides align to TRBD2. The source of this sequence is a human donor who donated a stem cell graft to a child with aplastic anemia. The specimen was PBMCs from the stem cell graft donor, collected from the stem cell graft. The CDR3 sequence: CASSFAGGAAETQYF. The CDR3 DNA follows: TGTGCCAGCAGCTTTGCGGGAGGGGCCGCAGAGACCCAGTACTTC. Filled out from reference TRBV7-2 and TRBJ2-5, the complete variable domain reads GAGVSQSPSNKVTEKGKDVELRCDPISGHTALYWYRQSLGQGLEFLIYFQGNSAPDKSGLPSDRFSAERTGGSVSTLTIQRTQQEDSAVYLCASSFAGGAAETQYFGPGTRLLVL.